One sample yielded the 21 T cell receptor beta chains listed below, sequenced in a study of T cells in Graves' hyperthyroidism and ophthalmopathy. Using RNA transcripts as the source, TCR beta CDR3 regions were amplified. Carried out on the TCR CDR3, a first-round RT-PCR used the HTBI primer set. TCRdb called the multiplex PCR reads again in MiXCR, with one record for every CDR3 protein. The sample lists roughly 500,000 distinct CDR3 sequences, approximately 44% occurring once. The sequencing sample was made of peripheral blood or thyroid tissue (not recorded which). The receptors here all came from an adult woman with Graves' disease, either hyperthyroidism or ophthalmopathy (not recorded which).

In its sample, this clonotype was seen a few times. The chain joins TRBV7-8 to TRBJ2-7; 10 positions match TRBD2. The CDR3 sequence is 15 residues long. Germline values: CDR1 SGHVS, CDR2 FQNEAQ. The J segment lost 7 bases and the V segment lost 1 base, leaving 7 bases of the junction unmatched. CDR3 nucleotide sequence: TGTGCCAGCAGCTTAGAAGCGGGAGGGCGCGGGGAGCAGTACTTC. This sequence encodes CASSLEAGGRGEQYF. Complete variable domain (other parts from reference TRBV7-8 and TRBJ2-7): GAGVSQSPRYKVAKRGQDVALRCDPISGHVSLFWYQQALGQGPEFLTYFQNEAQLDKSGLPSDRFFAERPEGSVSTLKIQRTQQEDSAVYLCASSLEAGGRGEQYFGPGTRLTVT.

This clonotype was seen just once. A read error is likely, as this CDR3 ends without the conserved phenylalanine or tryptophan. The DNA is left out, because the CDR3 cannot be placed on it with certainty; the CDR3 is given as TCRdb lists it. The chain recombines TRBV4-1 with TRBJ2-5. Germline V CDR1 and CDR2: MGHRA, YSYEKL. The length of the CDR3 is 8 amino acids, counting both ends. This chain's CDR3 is CASSQALR.

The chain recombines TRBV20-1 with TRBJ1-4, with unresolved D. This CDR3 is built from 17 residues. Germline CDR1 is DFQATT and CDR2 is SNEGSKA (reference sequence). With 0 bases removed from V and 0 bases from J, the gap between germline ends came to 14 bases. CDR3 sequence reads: CSARDGRAFATNEKLFF. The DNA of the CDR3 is TGCAGTGCTAGAGATGGGAGGGCCTTTGCAACTAATGAAAAACTGTTTTTT.

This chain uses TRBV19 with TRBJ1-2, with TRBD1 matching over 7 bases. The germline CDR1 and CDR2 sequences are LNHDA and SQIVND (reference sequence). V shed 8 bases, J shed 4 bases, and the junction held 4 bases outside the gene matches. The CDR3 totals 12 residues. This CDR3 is CASFQGVYGYTF. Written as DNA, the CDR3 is TGTGCCAGTTTTCAGGGGGTCTATGGCTACACCTTC.

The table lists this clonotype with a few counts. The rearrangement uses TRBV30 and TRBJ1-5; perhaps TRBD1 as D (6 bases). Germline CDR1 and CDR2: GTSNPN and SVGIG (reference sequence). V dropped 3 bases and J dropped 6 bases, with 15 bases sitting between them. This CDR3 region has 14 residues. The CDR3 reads CAWSDTGNAQPQHF. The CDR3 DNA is TGTGCCTGGAGCGACACAGGGAACGCTCAGCCCCAGCATTTT. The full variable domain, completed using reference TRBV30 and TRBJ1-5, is SQTIHQWPATLVQPVGSPLSLECTVEGTSNPNLYWYRQAAGRGLQLLFYSVGIGQISSEVPQNLSASRPQDRQFILSSKKLLLSDSGFYLCAWSDTGNAQPQHFGDGTRLSIL.

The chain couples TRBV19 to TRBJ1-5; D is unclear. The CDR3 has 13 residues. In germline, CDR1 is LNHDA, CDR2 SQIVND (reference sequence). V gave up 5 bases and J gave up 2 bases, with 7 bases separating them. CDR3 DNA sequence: TGTGCCAGTAGTCCAGCACGCAATCAGCCCCAGCATTTT. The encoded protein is CASSPARNQPQHF.

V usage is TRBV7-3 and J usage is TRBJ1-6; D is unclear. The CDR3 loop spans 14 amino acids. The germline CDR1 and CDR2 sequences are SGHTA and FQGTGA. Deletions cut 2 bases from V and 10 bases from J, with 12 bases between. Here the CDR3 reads CASSLGSGLSPLHF. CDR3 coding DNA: TGTGCCAGCAGCTTAGGGAGTGGTCTCTCACCCCTCCACTTT.

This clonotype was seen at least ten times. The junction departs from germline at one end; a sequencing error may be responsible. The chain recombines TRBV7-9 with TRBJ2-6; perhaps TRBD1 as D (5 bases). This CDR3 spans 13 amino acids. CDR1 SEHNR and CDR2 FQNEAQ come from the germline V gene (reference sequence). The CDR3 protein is CASRLDQGNVLTF. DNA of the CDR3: TGTGCCAGCAGGTTAGATCAGGGCAACGTCCTGACTTTC.

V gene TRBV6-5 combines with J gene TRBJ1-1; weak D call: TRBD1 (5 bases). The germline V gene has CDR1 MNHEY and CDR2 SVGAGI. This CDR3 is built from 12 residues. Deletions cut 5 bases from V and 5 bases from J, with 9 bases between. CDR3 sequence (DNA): TGTGCCAGCAGTGAGGGACCTACTGAAGCTTTCTTT. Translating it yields CASSEGPTEAFF.

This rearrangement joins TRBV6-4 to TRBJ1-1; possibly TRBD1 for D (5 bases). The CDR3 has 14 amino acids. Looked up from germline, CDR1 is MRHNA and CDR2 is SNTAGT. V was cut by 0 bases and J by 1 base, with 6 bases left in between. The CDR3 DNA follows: TGTGCCAGCAGTGACTCGACAGAGAACACTGAAGCTTTCTTT. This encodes CASSDSTENTEAFF.

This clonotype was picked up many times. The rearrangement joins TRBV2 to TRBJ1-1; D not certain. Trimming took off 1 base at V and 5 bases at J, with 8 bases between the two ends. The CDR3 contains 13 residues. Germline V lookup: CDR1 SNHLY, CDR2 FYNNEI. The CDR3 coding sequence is TGTGCCAGCAGTGAAGGAGAGGTGACTGAAGCTTTCTTT. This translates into CASSEGEVTEAFF.

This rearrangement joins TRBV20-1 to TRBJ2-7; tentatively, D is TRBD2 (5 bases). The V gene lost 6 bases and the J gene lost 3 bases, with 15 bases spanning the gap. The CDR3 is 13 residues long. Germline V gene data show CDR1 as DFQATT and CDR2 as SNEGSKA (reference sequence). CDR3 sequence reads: CSAPEGTIYEQYF. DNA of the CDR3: TGCAGTGCCCCTGAGGGCACTATCTACGAGCAGTACTTC.

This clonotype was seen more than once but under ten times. The CDR3 nucleotides are TGTGCCAGCTCACGGGGTGGATCGAGGACCGGGGAGCTGTTTTTT. Translated, it gives CASSRGGSRTGELFF. V usage is TRBV18 and J usage is TRBJ2-2; D not certain. Germline values: CDR1 KGHSH, CDR2 LQKENI. The CDR3 length is 15 residues. V was trimmed by 4 bases and J by 5 bases, leaving 14 bases between them.

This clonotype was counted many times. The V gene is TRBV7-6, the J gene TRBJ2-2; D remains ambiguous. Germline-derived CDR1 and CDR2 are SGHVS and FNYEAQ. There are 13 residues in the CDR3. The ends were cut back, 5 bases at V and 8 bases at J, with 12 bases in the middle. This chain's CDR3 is CASSPPFAGELFF. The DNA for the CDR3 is TGTGCCAGCAGCCCCCCATTCGCTGGGGAGCTGTTTTTT.

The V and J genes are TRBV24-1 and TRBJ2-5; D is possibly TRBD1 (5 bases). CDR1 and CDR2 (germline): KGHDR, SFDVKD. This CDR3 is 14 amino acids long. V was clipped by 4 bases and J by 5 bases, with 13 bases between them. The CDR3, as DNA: TGTGCCACCAGTGAATACAGGACCGGGGAGACCCAGTACTTC. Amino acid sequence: CATSEYRTGETQYF.

As DNA, the CDR3 is TGCAGTGCTAGAGCGGCTAGCGGGAGGCGGGAGACCCAGTACTTC. This translates into CSARAASGRRETQYF. The chain combines TRBV20-1 with TRBJ2-5; 11 nucleotides match TRBD2. CDR3 length: 15 residues. The V segment lost 1 base and the J segment 5 bases; nucleotides outside the gene matches: 6. From germline, CDR1 is DFQATT and CDR2 SNEGSKA (reference sequence).

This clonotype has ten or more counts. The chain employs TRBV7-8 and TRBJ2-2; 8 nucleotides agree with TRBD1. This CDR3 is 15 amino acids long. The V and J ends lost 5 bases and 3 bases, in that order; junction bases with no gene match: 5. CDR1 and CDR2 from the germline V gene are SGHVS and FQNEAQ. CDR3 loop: CASSTRTGYTGELFF. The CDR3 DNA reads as TGTGCCAGCAGCACGCGGACAGGGTACACCGGGGAGCTGTTTTTT.

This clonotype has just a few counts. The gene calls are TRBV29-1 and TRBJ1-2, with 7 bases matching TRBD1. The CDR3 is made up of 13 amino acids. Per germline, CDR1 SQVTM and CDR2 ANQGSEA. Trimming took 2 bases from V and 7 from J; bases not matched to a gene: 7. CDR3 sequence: CSVEKGQLVGYTF. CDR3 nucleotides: TGCAGCGTTGAAAAGGGACAGTTGGTTGGCTACACCTTC.

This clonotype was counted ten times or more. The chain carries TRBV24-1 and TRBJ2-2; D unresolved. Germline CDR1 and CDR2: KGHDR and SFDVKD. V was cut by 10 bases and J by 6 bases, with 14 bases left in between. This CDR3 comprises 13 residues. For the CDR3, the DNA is TGTGCCACAGAATCTGTCGGTCCCGGGGAGCTGTTTTTT. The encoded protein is CATESVGPGELFF.

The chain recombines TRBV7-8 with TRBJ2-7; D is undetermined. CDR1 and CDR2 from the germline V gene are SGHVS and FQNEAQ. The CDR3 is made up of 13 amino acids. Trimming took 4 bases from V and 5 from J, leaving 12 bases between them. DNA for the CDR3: TGTGCCAGCAGCTATCTGGGTAGGAACGAGCAGTACTTC. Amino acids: CASSYLGRNEQYF.

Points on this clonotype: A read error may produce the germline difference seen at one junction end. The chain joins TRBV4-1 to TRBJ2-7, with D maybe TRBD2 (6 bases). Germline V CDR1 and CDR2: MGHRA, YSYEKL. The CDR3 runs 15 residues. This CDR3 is CASSPPAAGPYEQYF. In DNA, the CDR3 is TGTGCCAGCAGCCCCCCAGCGGCGGGACCCTACGAGCAGTACTTC.